These 10 T cell receptor beta chains came from one sample sequenced in a study of CD8 T cells in ankylosing spondylitis. Study-wide results and limits: A TCR beta motif of eight highly homologous variants appeared characteristic of ankylosing spondylitis blood.

From the 5' RACE reads, TCRdb called clonotypes with MiXCR, one entry per CDR3 protein. Among 650,000 to 800,000 distinct CDR3 sequences listed, around a fifth were seen once. Their specific antigens are unknown. The sequencing sample was made of blood, either unsorted or a sorted T cell fraction (not recorded which). The receptors here all came from a male donor with ankylosing spondylitis.

This clonotype was observed a handful of times. The chain employs TRBV9 and TRBJ2-2; 8 positions agree with TRBD1. The V gene end was trimmed by 4 bases and the J gene end by 6 bases; junction bases not matched to a gene: 11. CDR3 length: 16 amino acids. CDR1 is SGDLS, CDR2 YYNGEE, per germline. CDR3 loop: CASSNFRDRTAGELFF. In nucleotides, the CDR3 is TGTGCCAGCAGCAACTTCCGGGACAGGACTGCCGGGGAGCTGTTTTTT.

This clonotype was recorded a few times. The chain links TRBV7-9 to TRBJ1-1; D unresolved. The germline CDR1 and CDR2 sequences are SEHNR and FQNEAQ (reference sequence). This CDR3 has 13 amino acids. Trimming removed 1 base from V and 10 bases from J, with 13 bases in between. The CDR3 protein is CASSLDAGRGAFF. In nucleotides, the CDR3 is TGTGCCAGCAGCTTAGATGCGGGTCGGGGAGCTTTCTTT.

The chain employs TRBV5-1 and TRBJ2-1, with a tentative D call TRBD2 (5 bases). The V gene lost 0 bases and the J gene lost 7 bases, with 14 bases spanning the gap. The germline V gene has CDR1 SGHRS and CDR2 YFSETQ. The CDR3 is 15 amino acids. The chain's CDR3 is CASSLVHRPGNEQFF. CDR3 DNA sequence: TGCGCCAGCAGCTTGGTTCACCGACCGGGGAATGAGCAGTTCTTC.

The chain has TRBV25-1 and TRBJ2-3, with D perhaps matching TRBD2 (5 bases). V gave up 8 bases and J gave up 0 bases, with 9 bases separating them. The CDR3 loop spans 13 amino acids. Per the germline V gene, CDR1 is MGHDK and CDR2 is SYGVNS. For the CDR3, the DNA is TGTGCCAGCCGCGGACTTAGCACAGATACGCAGTATTTT. Translating it yields CASRGLSTDTQYF.

The rearrangement joins TRBV3-1 to TRBJ2-3; 9 bases match TRBD1. Trimming cost V 2 bases and J 4 bases; bases outside gene matches: 10. This CDR3 has 17 amino acids. CDR1 LGHDT and CDR2 YNNKEL come from the germline V gene (reference sequence). Written as DNA, the CDR3 is TGTGCCAGCAGCCAAAATTACCGACAGGGGGGTCCAGATACGCAGTATTTT. The encoded protein is CASSQNYRQGGPDTQYF.

V gene TRBV7-9 combines with J gene TRBJ2-7; TRBD1 matches 7 bases. With V trimmed by 4 bases and J by 4 bases, 7 bases remained unmatched. Germline V gene data show CDR1 as SEHNR and CDR2 as FQNEAQ (reference sequence). The CDR3 spans 14 residues. The CDR3 sequence is CASSYGQARYEQYF. In DNA, the CDR3 is TGTGCCAGCAGCTACGGACAGGCGAGGTACGAGCAGTACTTC.

The chain joins TRBV5-1 to TRBJ1-5; 9 nucleotides align to TRBD1. V trimming: 2 bases; J trimming: 5 bases; junction bases outside the gene matches: 5. The germline V gene encodes CDR1 SGHRS and CDR2 YFSETQ. There are 15 residues in the CDR3. CDR3 protein: CASSLGTGPYQPQHF. DNA of the CDR3: TGCGCCAGCAGCTTAGGGACAGGGCCCTATCAGCCCCAGCATTTT.

The chain combines TRBV4-2 with TRBJ2-5; D is tentatively TRBD1 or TRBD2 (5 bases each). Trimming removed 2 bases at V and 5 bases at J, with 24 bases between. Germline CDR1 and CDR2: LGHNA and YNFKEQ. The CDR3 is 18 residues long. CDR3 DNA: TGTGCCAGCAGCCAATGGGCGCTAGGGGACGGAGGTTTGGAGACCCAGTACTTC. Translated: CASSQWALGDGGLETQYF.

V and J are TRBV5-6 and TRBJ1-2, with TRBD1 as a possible D gene (6 bases). The CDR3 extends over 12 amino acids. CDR1 is SGHDT and CDR2 is YYEEEE in the germline V gene. The germline V and J ends were trimmed by 0 bases and 8 bases, with 8 bases remaining between them. Here the CDR3 DNA reads TGTGCCAGCAGCTTGGGGGACACAGGCTACACCTTC. Its translation is CASSLGDTGYTF.

A few counts support this clonotype. The chain is built from TRBV7-8 and TRBJ1-4, with D unresolved. This CDR3 region has 14 residues. Trimming removed 0 bases from V and 4 bases from J, with 6 bases in between. The V gene's germline CDR1 is SGHVS and CDR2 FQNEAQ. Here the CDR3 DNA reads TGTGCCAGCAGCTTAGCTGGGTTTAATGAAAAACTGTTTTTT. Its protein is CASSLAGFNEKLFF.